Listed below are T cell receptor beta chains from one sample, sequenced in a study of blood T cells in healthy people across ages. TCRdb reprocessed the 5' RACE reads via MiXCR and lists one record per CDR3 protein. The sample lists roughly 900,000 distinct CDR3 sequences, about 48% occurring once. The sample consisted of blood. The receptors were gathered from a man younger than 45 in good health. CDR3s include the opening cysteine and the closing phenylalanine or tryptophan. A D gene is named only where the DNA matches it firmly. For some rows the clone size is stated as once, few or many, or as a class when expanded; others skip it.

TRBV5-1,.,.,TRBJ1-1,CASSPAGDYTEAFF,TGCGCCAGCAGCCCGGCAGGGGACTACACTGAAGCTTTCTTT
TRBV2,.,TRBD2,TRBJ2-7,CASKIRPSGGVRYEQYF,TGTGCCAGCAAGATACGGCCTAGCGGGGGAGTTCGGTACGAGCAGTACTTC
TRBV6-2/TRBV6-3,.,.,TRBJ2-1,CASSYLSGVHEQFF,TGTGCCAGCAGTTACTTGTCAGGGGTCCATGAGCAGTTCTTC
TRBV27,.,.,TRBJ2-5,CASSLLPYNEQYF,TGTGCCAGCAGTTTATTGCCATACAATGAGCAGTACTTC
TRBV11-3,.,TRBD2,TRBJ2-5,CASSPSRLALQETQYF,TGTGCCAGCAGCCCCAGCCGACTAGCCCTACAAGAGACCCAGTACTTC
TRBV7-9,.,TRBD2,TRBJ2-6,CASSFPRGGSGANVLTF,TGTGCCAGCAGCTTTCCCCGCGGGGGCTCTGGGGCCAACGTCCTGACTTTC
TRBV6-1,.,.,TRBJ2-7,CATLKQGYEQYF,TGTGCCACCCTAAAACAGGGCTACGAGCAGTACTTC
TRBV2,once,TRBD1,TRBJ1-5,CASAAGDRANQPQHF,TGTGCCAGCGCGGCGGGGGACAGGGCCAATCAGCCCCAGCATTTT
TRBV5-1,few,.,TRBJ1-1,CASSLAPVGNTEAFF,TGCGCCAGCAGCTTGGCTCCGGTTGGGAACACTGAAGCTTTCTTT
TRBV10-3,few,.,TRBJ1-4,CAISDPGTNEKLFF,TGTGCCATCAGTGATCCGGGGACTAATGAAAAACTGTTTTTT
TRBV7-2,few,.,TRBJ1-2,CASSGTVTYGYTF,TGTGCCAGCAGCGGGACGGTTACCTATGGCTACACCTTC
TRBV15,.,.,TRBJ1-4,CASRGSNEKLFF,TGTGCCTCCAGAGGATCTAATGAAAAACTGTTTTTT
TRBV19,.,.,TRBJ1-5,CASSVDGIRLGNQPQHF,TGTGCCAGTAGTGTGGACGGGATTCGCCTCGGCAATCAGCCCCAGCATTTT